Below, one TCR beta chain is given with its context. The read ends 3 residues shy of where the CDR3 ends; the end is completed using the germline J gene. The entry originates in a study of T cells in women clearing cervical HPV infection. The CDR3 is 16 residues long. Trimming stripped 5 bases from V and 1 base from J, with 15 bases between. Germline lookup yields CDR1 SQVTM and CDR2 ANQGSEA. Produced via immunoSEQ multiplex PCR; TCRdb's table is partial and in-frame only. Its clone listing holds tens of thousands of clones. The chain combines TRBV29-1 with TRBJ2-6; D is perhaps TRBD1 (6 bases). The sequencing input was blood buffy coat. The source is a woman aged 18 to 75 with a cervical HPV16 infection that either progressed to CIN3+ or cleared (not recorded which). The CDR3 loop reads CSVPQGLTSGANVLTF. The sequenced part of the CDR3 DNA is TGCAGCGTTCCACAGGGTCTAACTTCTGGGGCCAACGTC.